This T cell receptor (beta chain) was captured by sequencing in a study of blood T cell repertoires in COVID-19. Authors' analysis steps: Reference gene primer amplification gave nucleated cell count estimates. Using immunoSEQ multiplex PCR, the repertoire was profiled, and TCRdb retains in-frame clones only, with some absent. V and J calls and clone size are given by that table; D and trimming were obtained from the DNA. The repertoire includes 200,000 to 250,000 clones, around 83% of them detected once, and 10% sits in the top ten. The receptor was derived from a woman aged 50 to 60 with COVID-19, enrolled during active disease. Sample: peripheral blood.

CDR3 DNA: TGTGCCAGCAGCCCGGGACTCAACTCTGGAAACACCATATATTTT. This sequence encodes CASSPGLNSGNTIYF. The chain uses TRBV11-2 and TRBJ1-3; tentatively, D is TRBD1 (5 bases). With 5 bases removed from V and 0 bases from J, the gap between germline ends came to 11 bases. Germline CDR1 SGHAT, CDR2 FQNNGV. CDR3 size: 15 residues.